These 22 T cell receptor beta chains share one sample of origin, sequenced in a study of tissue T cells after allogeneic stem cell transplantation. Time point defined: mouse harvest day 7 after allogeneic transplant. Tail vein injection delivered 10^7 T-cell-depleted bone marrow cells and 10^6 splenic CD5+ T cells. Sequencing was performed with immunoSEQ multiplex PCR; in TCRdb, only in-frame clones are kept and a portion is missing. The sample has about 7,400 clones; 45% to 65% are singletons. The sequencing input was gut tissue. These receptors were collected from a female BALB/c mouse given C57BL/6 T cells with graft-versus-host disease after an allogeneic hematopoietic cell transplant.

Of note for this clone: The listed genes are named as in mouse. Read sequence stops 1 residue before the CDR3 end, and the germline J gene provides the missing end. This chain uses TRBV16 with TRBJ2-5, with a weak D call TRBD2 (5 bases). Germline V gene data show CDR1 as SGHSA and CDR2 as FRNQAP. The CDR3 loop spans 14 amino acids. The V end was cut by 1 base, the J end by 3 bases, with 8 bases between. The CDR3 reads CASSLVRTQDTQYF. Partial CDR3 DNA: TGTGCAAGCAGCTTAGTCCGGACTCAAGACACCCAGTAC.

Remarks on this clone: Mouse names are used for the genes. Read data end 1 residue before the CDR3 end; the end is taken from the germline J gene. The rearrangement uses TRBV23 and TRBJ2-4; the listed D gene, TRBD1, was not tested against the DNA. Germline CDR1 and CDR2: KGHTA and FQNQQP. The CDR3 totals 13 residues. CDR3 DNA (partial): TGCTCCAGCAGCCCAGGGGGGCAAAACACCTTGTAC. Translation: CSSSPGGQNTLY. The whole CDR3 region reads CSSSPGGQNTLYF.

The table lists this clone with a few counts. Gene names refer to mouse genes. The CDR3 end falls 1 residue outside the read, so it is completed with the germline J gene. The chain recombines TRBV26 with TRBJ1-4, with a tentative D call TRBD1 (6 bases). The germline V and J ends were trimmed by 4 bases and 0 bases, with 9 bases remaining between them. Germline CDR1 reads KGHPV; CDR2 reads FQNQEV (reference sequence). The CDR3 consists of 15 residues. This CDR3 is CASSRGTISNERLFF. CDR3 DNA, as far as it was read: TGTGCCAGCAGTCGCGGGACAATTTCCAACGAAAGATTATTT.

About this clone itself: Genes here carry mouse names. Read coverage stops 1 residue before the CDR3 terminus; the germline J gene supplies the remainder. J is TRBJ2-1 and V is TRBV26, with TRBD2 matching over 9 bases. Unmatched junction bases numbered 0, after V lost 5 bases and J lost 1 base. Per germline, CDR1 KGHPV and CDR2 FQNQEV (reference sequence). The CDR3 loop spans 14 amino acids. The CDR3 bases that were read are TGTGCCAGCAGTGGACTGGGGAACTATGCTGAGCAGTTC. Encoded protein: CASSGLGNYAEQF. In full, the CDR3 reads CASSGLGNYAEQFF.

As concerns this clone: Mouse gene names and germline throughout. From the germline J gene comes the end of the CDR3, since the read stops 1 residue before it. V usage is TRBV26 and J usage is TRBJ2-3, with 7 bases aligning to TRBD1. CDR1 is KGHPV, CDR2 FQNQEV, per germline (reference sequence). CDR3 length: 14 residues. Germline trimming cut 6 bases from V and 1 base from J; bases unmatched to any gene: 4. CDR3 amino acids: CASSTGEGAETLYF. The sequenced CDR3 bases are TGTGCCAGCAGCACAGGGGAGGGTGCAGAAACGCTGTAT.

A note on this clone: The genes and germline here are from mouse. The CDR3 protein is CASSLDGGTLYF. Partial CDR3 DNA: TGTGCAAGCAGCTTAGATGGCGGTACGCTCTAT. V and J are TRBV16 and TRBJ1-3; no firm D call. With the read ending 1 residue before the CDR3 end, the germline J gene is used to fill in that end. V was cut by 0 bases and J by 9 bases, with 6 bases left in between. The germline V gene encodes CDR1 SGHSA and CDR2 FRNQAP. The CDR3 extends over 12 amino acids.

The table lists this clone with a few counts. The genes and germline here are from mouse. The missing CDR3 end, 1 residue past where the read stops, is filled in from the germline J gene. The V gene is TRBV3, the J gene TRBJ2-7, with TRBD1 identical over 8 bases. The CDR3 extends over 13 amino acids. Germline lookup yields CDR1 SNHLY and CDR2 FYNGKV (reference sequence). Unmatched junction bases numbered 0, after V lost 2 bases and J lost 3 bases. This CDR3 is CASSLTGGYEQYF. The CDR3 DNA, read in part, is TGTGCCAGCAGCTTAACAGGGGGCTATGAACAGTAC.

In regard to this clone: Mouse names are used for the genes. The read halts 1 residue ahead of the CDR3 end, with the missing end drawn from the germline J gene. The gene calls are TRBV29 and TRBJ2-4; D is possibly TRBD1 (5 bases). V lost 3 bases, J lost 5 bases, and 6 bases lay in between. The CDR3 totals 12 residues. Looked up from germline, CDR1 is MSHET and CDR2 is SYDVDS. CDR3 sequence: CASSFRANTLYF. Incomplete CDR3 DNA: TGTGCTAGCAGTTTCAGGGCAAACACCTTGTAC.

The sample holds a few counts of this clone. Gene labels here are mouse ones. The read halts 1 residue ahead of the CDR3 end, with the missing end drawn from the germline J gene. V usage is TRBV16 and J usage is TRBJ2-7; 7 bases match TRBD2. V shed 0 bases, J shed 7 bases, and the junction held 0 bases outside the gene matches. This CDR3 contains 12 residues. The germline gives CDR1 SGHSA, CDR2 FRNQAP. This chain's CDR3 is CASSLDWGEQYF. Partial CDR3 DNA: TGTGCAAGCAGCTTAGACTGGGGGGAACAGTAC.

About this clone: The gene names here belong to mouse. The CDR3 goes on 1 residue after the read ends, and that part is filled in from the germline J gene. The chain recombines TRBV26 with TRBJ1-4, with TRBD1 matching over 9 bases. Germline V gene sequence: CDR1 KGHPV, CDR2 FQNQEV (reference sequence). The ends lost 2 bases at V and 7 bases at J; junction bases unmatched: 2. The CDR3 contains 14 residues. The CDR3 loop is CASSLGTGIERLFF. Incomplete CDR3 DNA: TGTGCCAGCAGTCTGGGGACAGGGATCGAAAGATTATTT.

About this clone: Gene names and germline refer to mouse. The DNA ends 1 residue before the CDR3 does, and the rest of the CDR3 is filled in from the germline J gene. The rearrangement joins TRBV26 to TRBJ1-2; 10 positions agree with TRBD1. With 4 bases clipped from V and 1 base from J, the junction kept 3 bases outside the gene matches. This CDR3 comprises 15 residues. CDR1 is KGHPV and CDR2 is FQNQEV in the germline V gene (reference sequence). CDR3 residues: CASSRQGAGNSDYTF. The sequenced part of the CDR3 DNA is TGTGCCAGCAGTCGACAGGGGGCAGGAAACTCCGACTACACC.

This clone was seen only once. The germline and genes are mouse ones. CDR3 DNA, as far as it was read: TGTGCCAGCAGCCGACAGGGGGCTGGCGAAAGATTATTT. Translated: CASSRQGAGERLF. The entire CDR3 protein reads CASSRQGAGERLFF. V and J are TRBV15 and TRBJ1-4, with 10 nucleotides matching TRBD1. The sequenced fragment ends 1 residue before the CDR3 boundary, so the rest is inferred from the germline J gene. The CDR3 has 14 residues. Germline lookup yields CDR1 SGHND and CDR2 FRSKSL. The ends lost 6 bases at V and 7 bases at J; junction bases unmatched: 5.

On this clone itself: The gene names here belong to mouse. Sequencing ends 1 residue short of the CDR3 end; the germline J gene provides the rest. This chain joins TRBV26 and TRBJ1-3; 7 nucleotides line up with TRBD1. Germline assignment: CDR1 KGHPV and CDR2 FQNQEV (reference sequence). The CDR3 has 15 residues. Trimming took 2 bases from V and 0 from J; bases not matched to a gene: 1. CDR3 bases read: TGTGCCAGCAGTCTGGACAGGGATTCTGGAAATACGCTCTAT. Amino acids: CASSLDRDSGNTLY. The whole CDR3 sequence is CASSLDRDSGNTLYF.

By frequency in the sample, this clone is medium-sized. Gene names and germline match the mouse. The read comes to an end 1 residue before the CDR3 does, leaving the germline J gene to fill in the end. The gene calls are TRBV3 and TRBJ2-7; 8 nucleotides line up with TRBD1. The CDR3 extends over 15 amino acids. V lost 1 base, J lost 1 base, and 3 bases stayed unmatched. Germline V gene sequence: CDR1 SNHLY, CDR2 FYNGKV (reference sequence). The CDR3 sequence is CASSLVQGASYEQYF. CDR3 bases read: TGTGCCAGCAGCTTAGTGCAGGGGGCGTCCTATGAACAGTAC.

A remark on this clone: Gene names and germline match the mouse. The observed sequence ends 1 residue before the CDR3 terminus, with the missing tail filled in from the germline J gene. V usage is TRBV23 and J usage is TRBJ2-1; the tabulated D call, TRBD2, remains unverified against the DNA. The CDR3 consists of 15 residues. Germline V gene lookup returns CDR1 KGHTA and CDR2 FQNQQP. CDR3 bases read: TGCTCCAGCAGTCCAATGGGGTATAACTATGCTGAGCAGTTC. As protein: CSSSPMGYNYAEQF. The CDR3, in full, reads CSSSPMGYNYAEQFF.

In regard to this clone: Each gene name is a mouse one. The read gets to within 1 residue of the CDR3 end, and the germline J gene fills in the rest. This chain uses TRBV2 with TRBJ2-5, with TRBD1 identical over 9 bases. Germline CDR1 reads LGHNA; CDR2 reads YSYQKL. V lost 0 bases and J lost 2; bases outside the gene matches: 6. The CDR3 runs 17 residues. CDR3 DNA (partial): TGTGCCAGCAGCCAAGATACCCCGGACAGGGGCCAAGACACCCAGTAC. It translates to CASSQDTPDRGQDTQY. The whole CDR3 sequence reads CASSQDTPDRGQDTQYF.

To note about this clone: Gene and germline names: mouse. The read ends 1 residue before the CDR3 terminus; that terminus is restored from the germline J gene. The chain has TRBV3 and TRBJ2-7; no reliable D call. The CDR3 consists of 13 residues. V gave up 1 base and J gave up 5 bases, with 9 bases separating them. CDR1 is SNHLY and CDR2 is FYNGKV in the germline V gene (reference sequence). The CDR3 region is CASSLDRENEQYF. The part of the CDR3 DNA that was read is TGTGCCAGCAGCTTAGACCGGGAGAATGAACAGTAC.

This clone has a handful of counts. Gene names are mouse gene names. This CDR3 is CASSPGVSNERLFF. Partial CDR3 DNA: TGTGCAAGCAGCCCTGGAGTTTCCAACGAAAGATTATTT. This chain connects TRBV16 to TRBJ1-4; D gene unclear. The read ends 1 residue early relative to the CDR3; the germline J gene fills the gap. Trimming took 5 bases from V and 0 from J, leaving 7 bases between them. The CDR3 loop spans 14 amino acids. Germline V gene data show CDR1 as SGHSA and CDR2 as FRNQAP.

Of note for this clone: Gene names are the mouse ones. Sequencing ends 1 residue short of the CDR3 end; the germline J gene provides the rest. V and J are TRBV1 and TRBJ2-4; D remains ambiguous. Per the germline V gene, CDR1 is NSQYPW and CDR2 is LRSPGD (reference sequence). The CDR3 extends over 11 amino acids. V lost 0 bases and J lost 5, with 0 bases in between. The sequenced part of the CDR3 DNA is TGCACCTGCAGTGCAGAAAACACCTTGTAC. It translates to CTCSAENTLY. The entire CDR3 reads CTCSAENTLYF.

Turning to this clone: Gene names and germline refer to mouse. Sequencing ends 1 residue short of the CDR3 end; the germline J gene provides the rest. The rearrangement links TRBV5 to TRBJ2-3, with TRBD2 matching over 11 bases. This CDR3 is built from 17 residues. Germline values: CDR1 LGHNA, CDR2 YNLKQL (reference sequence). J gave up 0 bases and V 2 bases, and 4 bases lay outside the gene matches. The part of the CDR3 DNA that was read is TGTGCCAGCAGCCAAAGCACTGGGGGGGCAAGTGCAGAAACGCTGTAT. It codes for CASSQSTGGASAETLY. The entire CDR3 sequence reads CASSQSTGGASAETLYF.

This clone showed up just a few times. Genes here carry mouse names. The CDR3 is cut off 1 residue early in the read; its end comes from the germline J gene. V gene TRBV13-2 combines with J gene TRBJ2-3, with TRBD2 matching over 9 bases. V shed 8 bases, J shed 1 base, and the junction held 2 bases outside the gene matches. The CDR3 is made up of 13 amino acids. The germline gives CDR1 NNHNN, CDR2 SYGAGS (reference sequence). The part of the CDR3 DNA that was read is TGTGCCAGGCGACTGGGGGGTGCAGAAACGCTGTAT. Translation gives CARRLGGAETLY. The entire CDR3 is CARRLGGAETLYF.

About this clone itself: All gene names here are mouse names. The sequence runs out 1 residue before the end of the CDR3; the remainder is reconstructed from the germline J gene. V is TRBV3 and J is TRBJ2-1, with 9 bases lining up with TRBD2. V shed 1 base, J shed 3 bases, and the junction held 4 bases outside the gene matches. Germline-derived CDR1 and CDR2 are SNHLY and FYNGKV (reference sequence). CDR3 size: 16 residues. CDR3 bases read: TGTGCCAGCAGCTTAGTTGGGGGGGCGCTCTATGCTGAGCAGTTC. It encodes CASSLVGGALYAEQF. From start to end, the CDR3 is CASSLVGGALYAEQFF.